The 18 T cell receptor beta chains presented below share a single source sample, sequenced in a study of T cells in Graves' hyperthyroidism and ophthalmopathy. Amplified TCR beta CDR3 regions derived from RNA transcripts. Primed by the HTBI set, a first-round RT-PCR was run on the TCR CDR3. MiXCR was run by TCRdb on the multiplex PCR reads, yielding one entry per CDR3 protein. Among approximately 740,000 distinct CDR3 sequences listed, around 15% were seen once. The sample consisted of blood. These receptors originate from a woman aged 18-29 years with Graves' hyperthyroidism.

The chain couples TRBV9 to TRBJ1-2; D ambiguous. Trimming shortened V by 0 bases and J by 3 bases, and 15 bases separated the two germline ends. The germline V gene encodes CDR1 SGDLS and CDR2 YYNGEE. There are 16 residues in the CDR3. The CDR3 DNA sequence: TGTGCCAGCAGCGTAGGGGATAGGCAGCCTTACTATGGCTACACCTTC. Protein sequence: CASSVGDRQPYYGYTF.

The chain is built from TRBV19 and TRBJ2-1, with TRBD1 identical over 8 bases. This CDR3 comprises 15 residues. Germline assignment: CDR1 LNHDA and CDR2 SQIVND (reference sequence). V lost 7 bases and J lost 10; bases outside the gene matches: 15. The chain's CDR3 is CASKGTGTGTGEQFF. Written as DNA, the CDR3 is TGTGCCAGTAAGGGCACCGGGACAGGCACGGGGGAGCAGTTCTTC.

The chain employs TRBV4-1 and TRBJ2-7; D gene unclear. V lost 1 base to trimming and J lost 2 bases, with 9 bases between them. Germline-derived CDR1 and CDR2 are MGHRA and YSYEKL. The CDR3 totals 14 residues. DNA of the CDR3: TGCGCCAGCAGCCAAGGGTTGGGCGCCTACGAGCAGTACTTC. Amino acids: CASSQGLGAYEQYF.

At least ten counts were recorded for this clonotype. The chain is built from TRBV7-2 and TRBJ2-1; D gene unclear. Germline lookup yields CDR1 SGHTA and CDR2 FQGNSA. The CDR3 has 13 amino acids. V gave up 4 bases and J gave up 7 bases, with 11 bases separating them. The CDR3 DNA is TGTGCCAGCAGCTCGTTGGCTTCAAATGAGCAGTTCTTC. This translates into CASSSLASNEQFF.

This clonotype has only a few counts. The chain links TRBV6-2 or TRBV6-3 to TRBJ2-7; D perhaps matches TRBD1 (6 bases). Trimming removed 6 bases from V and 2 bases from J, with 17 bases in between. Germline lookup yields CDR1 MNHEY and CDR2 SVGEGT. The CDR3 consists of 15 residues. The chain's CDR3 is CASRPRTAGPYEQYF. Written as DNA, the CDR3 is TGTGCCAGCAGACCCAGGACAGCCGGTCCCTACGAGCAGTACTTC.

This clonotype was seen ten or more times. V and J are TRBV24-1 and TRBJ2-5, with TRBD2 matching 8 bases. This CDR3 contains 13 residues. Looked up from germline, CDR1 is KGHDR and CDR2 is SFDVKD. Unmatched junction bases numbered 3, after V lost 5 bases and J lost 5 bases. In nucleotides, the CDR3 is TGTGCCACCAGTGTCCCTAGCGGGGAGACCCAGTACTTC. Translation: CATSVPSGETQYF.

This clonotype was found many times. Here the CDR3 DNA reads TGTGCCAGCAGCAAAACAGGGGGCGCGTTGGGACAAGGAGCTTTCTTT. Translating it yields CASSKTGGALGQGAFF. V gene TRBV7-3 combines with J gene TRBJ1-1; 9 nucleotides agree with TRBD1. Germline V gives CDR1 SGHTA, CDR2 FQGTGA. The CDR3 totals 16 residues. The trim removed 5 bases at V and 10 bases at J, leaving 17 bases unmatched.

This clonotype was picked up many times. This rearrangement joins TRBV28 to TRBJ2-5; tentatively, D is TRBD2 (6 bases). Germline V lookup: CDR1 MDHEN, CDR2 SYDVKM. V lost 4 bases, J lost 6 bases, and 21 bases lay in between. The CDR3 has 16 amino acids. CDR3 DNA: TGTGCCAGCAGTTCTCCCGGGACTGGACTATTGAAGACCCAGTACTTC. It encodes CASSSPGTGLLKTQYF.

This clonotype appeared many times. CDR3 protein: CASSEGWRNYGYTF. CDR3 sequence (DNA): TGTGCCAGCTCAGAAGGGTGGCGGAACTATGGCTACACCTTC. The genes are TRBV18 and TRBJ1-2; D is ambiguous. Trimming left V 5 bases short and J 2 bases short, with 12 bases between. This CDR3 contains 14 residues. In germline, CDR1 is KGHSH, CDR2 LQKENI.

This clonotype was detected ten times or more. This rearrangement joins TRBV18 to TRBJ2-7; D call uncertain. V lost 8 bases, J lost 2 bases, and 7 bases lay in between. From germline, CDR1 is KGHSH and CDR2 LQKENI. CDR3 length equals 11 residues. The CDR3 sequence: CASSPAYEQYF. CDR3 nucleotide sequence: TGTGCCAGCAGTCCTGCCTACGAGCAGTACTTC.

This clonotype has ten or more counts. The chain combines TRBV20-1 with TRBJ2-3; no clear D gene. Germline V gene sequence: CDR1 DFQATT, CDR2 SNEGSKA (reference sequence). V shed 6 bases and J shed 0 bases, with 16 bases lying between them. The CDR3 sequence is 15 residues long. CDR3 DNA sequence: TGCAGTGCCGATGCCGGTACAACTAGCACAGATACGCAGTATTTT. As protein: CSADAGTTSTDTQYF.

This clonotype has only a few counts. The chain has TRBV5-8 and TRBJ2-1; 8 nucleotides align to TRBD2. Germline lookup yields CDR1 SGHTS and CDR2 YDEGEE. The V segment lost 4 bases and the J segment 4 bases; nucleotides outside the gene matches: 10. The CDR3 contains 16 residues. The CDR3: CASSRGTSGLYNEQFF. CDR3 DNA sequence: TGTGCCAGCAGCCGGGGCACTAGCGGTCTATACAATGAGCAGTTCTTC.

The chain recombines TRBV19 with TRBJ1-1; 7 nucleotides agree with TRBD1. This CDR3 spans 13 amino acids. V lost 6 bases and J lost 6; bases outside the gene matches: 7. Germline lookup yields CDR1 LNHDA and CDR2 SQIVND (reference sequence). The CDR3 DNA follows: TGTGCCAGTAGAAACAGGGGAGTCGCTGAAGCTTTCTTT. Protein sequence: CASRNRGVAEAFF.

The table lists this clonotype with many counts. V is TRBV30 and J is TRBJ1-2; D unclear. V was shortened by 5 bases and J by 0 bases, with 10 bases between the two germline ends. The V gene's germline CDR1 is GTSNPN and CDR2 SVGIG (reference sequence). The CDR3 runs 13 residues. CDR3 nucleotides: TGTGCCTGGTCGGAACAACCTAACTATGGCTACACCTTC. This codes for CAWSEQPNYGYTF.

This clonotype was seen at least ten times. V usage is TRBV28 and J usage is TRBJ2-7, with D unresolved. CDR3 size: 12 residues. V lost 8 bases and J lost 4, with 12 bases in between. From germline, CDR1 is MDHEN and CDR2 SYDVKM. The CDR3 nucleotides are TGTGCCAGCGCGGCTGCTTTTTACGAGCAGTACTTC. Translating gives CASAAAFYEQYF.

This clonotype was recorded at least ten times. V gene TRBV28 combines with J gene TRBJ2-7, with a tentative D call TRBD2 (6 bases). The CDR3 has 15 amino acids. Looked up from germline, CDR1 is MDHEN and CDR2 is SYDVKM. V lost 3 bases and J lost 3, with 15 bases in between. CDR3: CASSLPGEFDYEQYF. CDR3 nucleotides: TGTGCCAGCAGTTTGCCGGGAGAATTTGACTACGAGCAGTACTTC.

This clonotype has at least ten counts. This rearrangement joins TRBV13 to TRBJ2-1; D not certain. The CDR3 extends over 13 amino acids. The germline CDR1 and CDR2 sequences are PRHDT and FYEKMQ (reference sequence). V was clipped by 3 bases and J by 7 bases, with 10 bases between them. The CDR3 DNA sequence: TGTGCCAGCAGCTTGTCGAGGTGGAATGAGCAGTTCTTC. Amino acids: CASSLSRWNEQFF.

This clonotype was observed a few times. The rearrangement links TRBV9 to TRBJ2-1; TRBD2 matches 7 bases. This CDR3 is 16 amino acids long. From germline, CDR1 is SGDLS and CDR2 YYNGEE. Losses at the gene ends were 5 bases for V and 4 bases for J; bases not matched to a gene: 12. The CDR3 DNA follows: TGTGCCAGCAGGGACCTTCGGGAGGTAAAATACAATGAGCAGTTCTTC. Its translation is CASRDLREVKYNEQFF.